Below are 31 T cell receptor beta chains sequenced from a single sample in a study of blood T cells in healthy people across ages (dated by TCRdb to between 2015 and 2016). Library preparation employed 5' RACE. The sequencer listed for this sample is Illumina HiSeq 2500. A second PCR of roughly 7 to 11 cycles was performed with a sample-barcoded 5' primer and a J-beta primer mix. TCRdb passed the public sequencing reads through fastp at Q25 and MiXCR, retaining productive beta sequences. When rows share a CDR3 protein, they turn into one entry using the most common DNA and genes. The sample table shows some 730,000 distinct CDR3 sequences, and roughly 20% are seen once. The top ten hold approximately 20% of the sample. Sequences were obtained from blood. The receptors stem from a man in his 70s in good health.

The chain uses TRBV29-1 and TRBJ1-4, with TRBD1 matching over 7 bases. The CDR3 spans 13 residues. The ends lost 7 bases at V and 8 bases at J; junction bases unmatched: 10. Germline values: CDR1 SQVTM, CDR2 ANQGSEA. The CDR3 sequence is CSASSGQAEKLFF. The CDR3 nucleotides are TGCAGCGCCTCGTCCGGACAGGCGGAAAAACTGTTTTTT. The full variable domain, with the rest looked up from reference TRBV29-1 and TRBJ1-4, is SAVISQKPSRDICQRGTSLTIQCQVDSQVTMMFWYRQQPGQSLTLIATANQGSEATYESGFVIDKFPISRPNLTFSTLTVSNMSPEDSSIYLCSASSGQAEKLFFGSGTQLSVL.

In this sample, this clonotype turned up many times. The genes are TRBV7-2 and TRBJ2-5, with TRBD2 matching 10 bases. V was pared by 0 bases and J by 5 bases, with 12 bases of the junction left unmatched. This CDR3 has 18 amino acids. Germline CDR1 reads SGHTA; CDR2 reads FQGNSA. The CDR3 here is CASSLALAGSPVGETQYF. CDR3 bases: TGTGCCAGCAGCTTAGCACTAGCGGGGTCCCCCGTGGGGGAGACCCAGTACTTC.

The chain couples TRBV7-8 to TRBJ1-5; no clear D. Between the trimmed V and J ends, which lost 4 bases and 6 bases, there was a span of 19 bases. Germline CDR1 reads SGHVS; CDR2 reads FQNEAQ. The CDR3 spans 16 residues. CDR3 nucleotides: TGTGCCAGCAGCTCCCAGTCCGGGGTGGGTGGTCAGCCCCAGCATTTT. Translating it yields CASSSQSGVGGQPQHF.

Comments on this clonotype: Lacking the conserved final phenylalanine or tryptophan, this CDR3 likely reflects a read error. The chain carries TRBV7-2 and TRBJ1-4; tentative D call: TRBD1 (6 bases). Per the germline V gene, CDR1 is SGHTA and CDR2 is FQGNSA. This CDR3 is built from 16 residues. V lost 0 bases to trimming and J lost 7 bases, with 15 bases between them. CDR3 in amino acids: CASSLAGGRLGEKLFV. For the CDR3, the DNA is TGTGCCAGCAGCTTAGCGGGGGGGCGCCTTGGTGAAAAACTGTTTGTT.

The chain links TRBV5-5 to TRBJ2-1; D tentatively fits TRBD1 or TRBD2 (5 bases each). The CDR3 has 17 amino acids. The V gene lost 4 bases and the J gene lost 0 bases, with 17 bases spanning the gap. CDR1 is SGHKS, CDR2 YYEKEE, per germline (reference sequence). In nucleotides, the CDR3 is TGTGCCAGCAGCCTCGGGACGCATACCCACTCCTACAATGAGCAGTTCTTC. Translation gives CASSLGTHTHSYNEQFF.

This clonotype has only a few counts. The chain carries TRBV7-9 and TRBJ2-4; D tentatively reads TRBD1 or TRBD2 (5 bases each). This CDR3 has 13 amino acids. Germline V gene lookup returns CDR1 SEHNR and CDR2 FQNEAQ (reference sequence). Trimming pared 5 bases from V and 9 bases from J, leaving 14 bases between. The DNA of the CDR3 is TGTGCCAGCAGCCTAGGGGAGTTCGGCATTCAGTACTTC. Translating gives CASSLGEFGIQYF.

This chain joins TRBV6-5 and TRBJ2-1; 9 bases map to TRBD1. The length of the CDR3 is 13 residues. The J segment lost 7 bases and the V segment lost 6 bases, leaving 4 bases of the junction unmatched. Germline CDR1 and CDR2: MNHEY and SVGAGI. CDR3 in amino acids: CASRTGTGNEQFF. Written as DNA, the CDR3 is TGTGCCAGCAGGACCGGGACAGGGAATGAGCAGTTCTTC.

About this clonotype itself: The germline gene is not matched at one end of the junction; a read error may be the cause. V gene TRBV7-9 combines with J gene TRBJ1-2, with no clear D. The CDR3 has 14 residues. Germline CDR1 is SEHNR and CDR2 is FQNEAQ (reference sequence). The CDR3, as DNA: TGTGCCGGCAGCTTAGTAACGGTAAACTATGGCTACACCTTC. This codes for CAGSLVTVNYGYTF.

J is TRBJ1-2 and V is TRBV7-8; D gene uncertain. Germline CDR1 and CDR2: SGHVS and FQNEAQ. CDR3 length equals 13 residues. V lost 5 bases and J lost 4, with 11 bases in between. This chain's CDR3 is CASSPSPSYGYTF. In DNA, the CDR3 is TGTGCCAGCAGCCCTTCCCCCAGCTATGGCTACACCTTC.

This clonotype came up a few times. The chain is built from TRBV29-1 and TRBJ2-3; TRBD2 agrees at 11 bases. Germline V gene sequence: CDR1 SQVTM, CDR2 ANQGSEA. V lost 7 bases and J lost 6; bases outside the gene matches: 12. This CDR3 spans 15 amino acids. As DNA, the CDR3 is TGCAGCGCCCACTTAGCGGGAGGGCTGGTCGATACGCAGTATTTT. It translates to CSAHLAGGLVDTQYF.

J is TRBJ2-7 and V is TRBV5-1, with D perhaps TRBD2 (6 bases). Trimming removed 0 bases at V and 0 bases at J, with 10 bases between. The CDR3 is 15 amino acids. The germline gives CDR1 SGHRS, CDR2 YFSETQ. CDR3 nucleotide sequence: TGCGCCAGCAGCTTGGTTGCGGGGCACTCCTACGAGCAGTACTTC. This translates into CASSLVAGHSYEQYF.

A few counts support this clonotype. For the CDR3, the DNA is TGTGCTAGTGACGATAGCGGGAGGGTGGGCAATGAGCAGTTCTTC. Encoded protein: CASDDSGRVGNEQFF. The gene calls are TRBV12-5 and TRBJ2-1; 11 bases agree with TRBD2. The germline V gene has CDR1 LGHNT and CDR2 FRNRAP. Trimming at V came to 7 bases and at J to 6 bases, leaving 8 bases not matched to a gene. This CDR3 comprises 15 residues.

In nucleotides, the CDR3 is TGTGCCAGCTCAGGGGGGTGGACGCCCCAGCATTTT. Protein sequence: CASSGGWTPQHF. This chain joins TRBV12-3 or TRBV12-4 and TRBJ1-5; 7 bases align to TRBD1. J was trimmed by 9 bases and V by 8 bases; bases with no gene match: 7. CDR3 size: 12 residues.

This clonotype occurred a few times. The chain carries TRBV3-1 and TRBJ1-4; D is unclear. CDR3 size: 15 residues. V shed 0 bases and J shed 10 bases, with 15 bases lying between them. CDR1 and CDR2 from the germline V gene are LGHDT and YNNKEL (reference sequence). The CDR3 loop is CASSQDRSYGRKLFF. CDR3 bases: TGTGCCAGCAGCCAAGATCGGAGCTACGGTAGAAAACTGTTTTTT.

In its sample, this clonotype was seen a few times. The chain combines TRBV7-2 with TRBJ1-1, with 7 nucleotides matching TRBD1. CDR1 SGHTA and CDR2 FQGNSA come from the germline V gene. Trimming cost V 1 base and J 0 bases; bases outside gene matches: 5. The CDR3 is made up of 16 amino acids. As DNA, the CDR3 is TGTGCCAGCAGCTTAGAATACAGGGGCATGAACACTGAAGCTTTCTTT. Amino acids: CASSLEYRGMNTEAFF.

This clonotype was counted between two and nine times. This rearrangement joins TRBV20-1 to TRBJ1-6; tentatively, D is TRBD1 (6 bases). From germline, CDR1 is DFQATT and CDR2 SNEGSKA (reference sequence). This CDR3 is built from 14 residues. The germline V and J ends were trimmed by 3 bases and 10 bases, with 16 bases remaining between them. The CDR3 loop is CSASGDIEKSPLHF. The CDR3 DNA follows: TGCAGTGCTAGTGGGGACATAGAGAAATCACCCCTCCACTTT.

Here the CDR3 reads CASGLGQNYGYTF. CDR3 DNA sequence: TGTGCCAGCGGGTTGGGACAGAACTATGGCTACACCTTC. The chain employs TRBV6-6 and TRBJ1-2; 7 bases line up with TRBD1. Germline assignment: CDR1 MNHNY and CDR2 SVGAGI (reference sequence). This CDR3 has 13 amino acids. After removal of 8 bases from V and 2 bases from J, the junction contained 5 bases not matched to a gene.

This rearrangement joins TRBV7-2 to TRBJ1-3; unclear D gene. Trimming removed 1 base from V and 0 bases from J, with 13 bases in between. The CDR3 runs to 17 residues. Germline V CDR1 and CDR2: SGHTA, FQGNSA. CDR3 region: CASSLGPRGGSGNTIYF. The DNA of the CDR3 is TGTGCCAGCAGCTTAGGCCCCCGGGGTGGCTCTGGAAACACCATATATTTT.

This clonotype occurred a few times. V and J are TRBV25-1 and TRBJ2-5; D remains ambiguous. Per germline, CDR1 MGHDK and CDR2 SYGVNS. The CDR3 sequence is 15 residues long. Trimming pared 1 base from V and 0 bases from J, leaving 9 bases between. In DNA, the CDR3 is TGTGCCAGCAGTGAATCGCGGAGAGACCAAGAGACCCAGTACTTC. Translation: CASSESRRDQETQYF.

The chain recombines TRBV28 with TRBJ1-2; possibly TRBD1 for D (5 bases). This CDR3 has 12 residues. The V end lost 8 bases, the J end lost 2 bases, and 9 bases lay between the germline ends. Germline V gene lookup returns CDR1 MDHEN and CDR2 SYDVKM. In DNA, the CDR3 is TGTGCCAGCGGGACGGCCAACTATGGCTACACCTTC. This encodes CASGTANYGYTF.

The gene calls are TRBV20-1 and TRBJ2-1; D could derive from TRBD1 or TRBD2 (5 bases each). The CDR3 has 15 amino acids. Germline lookup yields CDR1 DFQATT and CDR2 SNEGSKA (reference sequence). The V end was cut by 0 bases, the J end by 2 bases, with 11 bases between. The CDR3 coding sequence is TGCAGTGCTAGAGATGGGTGGGGGACCTACAATGAGCAGTTCTTC. As protein: CSARDGWGTYNEQFF.

A few counts support this clonotype. The gene calls are TRBV12-3 or TRBV12-4 and TRBJ1-1, with D possibly being TRBD1 (6 bases). Trimming left V 4 bases short and J 11 bases short, with 17 bases between. This CDR3 has 13 residues. CDR3 in DNA: TGTGCCAGCAGTTGGGGGGGCAGAAGTACGGCTTTCTTT. Its translation: CASSWGGRSTAFF.

This clonotype was seen a single time. The genes are TRBV5-6 and TRBJ2-3; a weak D match, TRBD2 (5 bases). The CDR3 is 16 residues long. Germline V CDR1 and CDR2: SGHDT, YYEEEE. Trimming cost V 0 bases and J 3 bases, with 14 bases left between them. CDR3 sequence: CASSLAGLAETDTQYF. In nucleotides, the CDR3 is TGTGCCAGCAGCTTGGCCGGACTGGCAGAGACAGATACGCAGTATTTT. Together with reference TRBV5-6 and TRBJ2-3, the CDR3 gives the full variable domain: DAGVTQSPTHLIKTRGQQVTLRCSPKSGHDTVSWYQQALGQGPQFIFQYYEEEERQRGNFPDRFSGHQFPNYSSELNVNALLLGDSALYLCASSLAGLAETDTQYFGPGTRLTVL.

The chain is built from TRBV7-9 and TRBJ1-1; D is unresolved. Trimming took off 2 bases at V and 5 bases at J, with 9 bases between the two ends. Germline V gene data show CDR1 as SEHNR and CDR2 as FQNEAQ (reference sequence). This CDR3 has 13 amino acids. CDR3 residues: CASSLFGKTEAFF. The CDR3 region has the DNA TGTGCCAGCAGCTTATTTGGTAAGACTGAAGCTTTCTTT.

The chain joins TRBV14 to TRBJ1-1; no definite D call. Looked up from germline, CDR1 is SGHDN and CDR2 is FVKESK. Trimming pared 1 base from V and 4 bases from J, leaving 10 bases between. The CDR3 consists of 14 residues. This CDR3 is CASSQVVTGTEAFF. The CDR3 DNA reads TGTGCCAGCAGCCAAGTGGTAACGGGCACTGAAGCTTTCTTT. Full variable domain (outside the CDR3, taken from reference TRBV14 and TRBJ1-1): EAGVTQFPSHSVIEKGQTVTLRCDPISGHDNLYWYRRVMGKEIKFLLHFVKESKQDESGMPNNRFLAERTGGTYSTLKVQPAELEDSGVYFCASSQVVTGTEAFFGQGTRLTVV.

This chain connects TRBV12-3 or TRBV12-4 to TRBJ1-5; tentative D call: TRBD1 (5 bases). The CDR3 spans 16 residues. V lost 6 bases and J 4 bases, leaving 19 bases between the germline ends. CDR3 residues: CASSLSGTFINQPQHF. The DNA of the CDR3 is TGTGCCAGCAGCCTCTCCGGGACTTTTATAAATCAGCCCCAGCATTTT.

This clonotype was seen a few times. The genes are TRBV4-2 and TRBJ1-1, with D maybe TRBD1 (5 bases). V lost 1 base to trimming and J lost 5 bases, with 11 bases between them. This CDR3 has 14 residues. The germline CDR1 and CDR2 sequences are LGHNA and YNFKEQ. CDR3: CASSQGDQRTEAFF. The CDR3 DNA reads as TGTGCCAGCAGCCAAGGGGACCAAAGGACTGAAGCTTTCTTT.

This clonotype was observed at least ten times. V is TRBV18 and J is TRBJ1-6, with a possible D match to TRBD1 (5 bases). The CDR3 extends over 13 amino acids. Trimming removed 1 base from V and 12 bases from J, with 10 bases in between. CDR1 KGHSH and CDR2 LQKENI come from the germline V gene. Here the CDR3 DNA reads TGTGCCAGCTCACCACGCGAGGGGCTACCCCTCCACTTT. This sequence encodes CASSPREGLPLHF.

This clonotype was counted ten times or more. The rearrangement uses TRBV7-9 and TRBJ2-5; TRBD1 is a possible D gene (5 bases). V shed 3 bases and J shed 0 bases, with 8 bases lying between them. CDR1 SEHNR and CDR2 FQNEAQ come from the germline V gene (reference sequence). The CDR3 sequence is 14 residues long. The CDR3 region has the DNA TGTGCCAGCAGCTTGTTGGGGCACCAAGAGACCCAGTACTTC. Translated, it gives CASSLLGHQETQYF.

This clonotype was seen ten or more times. The chain recombines TRBV29-1 with TRBJ2-5, with 10 bases matching TRBD1. The CDR3 totals 18 residues. J was trimmed by 0 bases and V by 1 base; bases with no gene match: 11. Germline V gene sequence: CDR1 SQVTM, CDR2 ANQGSEA. CDR3 coding DNA: TGCAGCGTTGAAGGAGGACAGGGGGATACAATTAACCAAGAGACCCAGTACTTC. It translates to CSVEGGQGDTINQETQYF.

This clonotype was detected only once. Without the conserved terminal phenylalanine or tryptophan, this CDR3 likely stems from a read error. The genes are TRBV20-1 and TRBJ2-3; D assignment may be TRBD1 or TRBD2 (5 bases each). From germline, CDR1 is DFQATT and CDR2 SNEGSKA (reference sequence). V lost 3 bases to trimming and J lost 9 bases, with 10 bases between them. This CDR3 contains 11 residues. CDR3 in DNA: TGCAGTGCTAGGGGGCCGGGGACGCAGTATTTG. This encodes CSARGPGTQYL.